Below, one T cell receptor (beta chain) is given with its context. Its antigen is unidentified. This specimen belongs to a study of blood T cells in healthy people across ages. Germline V gives CDR1 ENHRY, CDR2 SYGVKD. V lost 0 bases and J 0 bases, leaving 8 bases between the germline ends. CDR3 length: 15 amino acids. A second PCR, run for about 7 to 11 cycles, used a sample-barcoded 5' primer plus a J-beta primer mix. A single record per CDR3 protein comes from TCRdb applying MiXCR to the 5' RACE reads. The sample contains approximately 780,000 distinct CDR3 sequences, about a quarter of which appear only once. Study-level points and caveats: Researchers deemed the diversity estimates from one million T cells underestimates. The recorded TCR beta diversity per million T cells decreased in a roughly linear manner with age. It was the long-lived donors that had more naive CD4+ cells and higher diversity than aged donors.

This sample was also put to use in a study of T cells of mothers and their children. From that report: No clone of persistent microchimeric T cells was detected.

The sequence came from a boy younger than 18 in good health. Sequenced material: blood. The V and J genes are TRBV10-3 and TRBJ1-1; D ambiguous. DNA for the CDR3: TGTGCCATCAGTGAGTCTTACACATTGAACACTGAAGCTTTCTTT. Encoded protein: CAISESYTLNTEAFF.